Each of the 29 T cell receptor beta chains below was sequenced from the same sample in a study of blood T cell repertoires in COVID-19. Sequencing used immunoSEQ multiplex PCR; TCRdb keeps in-frame clones, though not all of them. The sample lists about 50,000 clones, roughly 90% seen once, with roughly 2.2% in the top ten. Sequenced material: peripheral blood. These receptors were obtained from a human donor in a cohort sampled during active COVID-19.

Written as DNA, the CDR3 is TGTGCCAGCAGCTTAGGCTCTCTCGTCCCGGGGGTTACCATGGATACGCAGTATTTT. Translation gives CASSLGSLVPGVTMDTQYF. V is TRBV11-2 and J is TRBJ2-3, with D possibly TRBD2 on 6 matching bases. This CDR3 contains 19 residues. In germline, CDR1 is SGHAT, CDR2 FQNNGV. V gave up 1 base and J gave up 6 bases, with 26 bases separating them. Supplemented by reference TRBV11-2 and TRBJ2-3, the full variable domain reads EAGVAQSPRYKIIEKRQSVAFWCNPISGHATLYWYQQILGQGPKLLIQFQNNGVVDDSQLPKDRFSAERLKGVDSTLKIQPAKLEDSAVYLCASSLGSLVPGVTMDTQYFGPGTRLTVL.

The chain is built from TRBV6-2 or TRBV6-3 and TRBJ2-2, with D possibly being TRBD2 (6 bases). The CDR3 covers 14 residues. Germline-derived CDR1 and CDR2 are MNHEY and SVGEGT. Trimming cost V 6 bases and J 6 bases, with 14 bases left between them. The CDR3 coding sequence is TGTGCCAGCAGCTTTAATGGGGGGTCCGGGGAGCTGTTTTTT. Residues: CASSFNGGSGELFF.

The chain joins TRBV6-5 to TRBJ2-7; 8 bases match TRBD1. V was clipped by 5 bases and J by 1 base; unmatched bases: 4. The germline CDR1 and CDR2 sequences are MNHEY and SVGAGI. The CDR3 runs 14 residues. The CDR3 region has the DNA TGTGCCAGCAGTCTAGACAGGGGATCCTACGAGCAGTACTTC. Translating it yields CASSLDRGSYEQYF.

The V and J genes are TRBV9 and TRBJ1-1, with a tentative D call TRBD1 (6 bases). The CDR3 has 15 amino acids. Trimming cost V 4 bases and J 3 bases, with 16 bases left between them. From germline, CDR1 is SGDLS and CDR2 YYNGEE. The DNA for the CDR3 is TGTGCCAGCAGCAGGGTTTTGGGGGCGTACACTGAAGCTTTCTTT. Amino acids: CASSRVLGAYTEAFF.

The chain uses TRBV5-1 and TRBJ2-7; 12 bases align to TRBD1. This CDR3 spans 17 amino acids. Trimming cost V 0 bases and J 0 bases; bases outside gene matches: 4. The germline CDR1 and CDR2 sequences are SGHRS and YFSETQ. The chain's CDR3 is CASSLVPGQGASYEQYF. The CDR3 coding sequence is TGCGCCAGCAGCTTGGTCCCGGGACAGGGGGCCTCCTACGAGCAGTACTTC.

This clone was seen a single time. The V call is TRBV12-3 or TRBV12-4, the J call TRBJ1-5; no clear D. The CDR3 consists of 13 residues. V shed 6 bases and J shed 4 bases, with 10 bases lying between them. CDR3 coding DNA: TGTGCCAGCAGCATTGGCCAAAATCAGCCCCAGCATTTT. It yields the protein CASSIGQNQPQHF.

V usage is TRBV19 and J usage is TRBJ2-1; 7 bases fit TRBD2. Germline lookup yields CDR1 LNHDA and CDR2 SQIVND (reference sequence). The CDR3 contains 16 residues. Germline trimming cut 6 bases from V and 5 bases from J; bases unmatched to any gene: 13. The CDR3 DNA follows: TGTGCCAGTAGCAAAAGACGGACTAGTTCCGACAATGAGCAGTTCTTC. This gives the protein CASSKRRTSSDNEQFF.

The gene calls are TRBV27 and TRBJ2-1; 12 bases agree with TRBD2. Trimming took 8 bases from V and 7 from J; bases not matched to a gene: 9. Germline CDR1 MNHEY, CDR2 SMNVEV (reference sequence). The CDR3 is 15 residues long. The chain's CDR3 is CASRASGRVGNEQFF. The CDR3 DNA reads as TGTGCCAGCCGGGCTAGCGGGAGGGTGGGGAATGAGCAGTTCTTC.

V is TRBV10-1 and J is TRBJ2-3; weak D call: TRBD1 (5 bases). V was trimmed by 0 bases and J by 1 base, leaving 5 bases between them. The CDR3 has 14 residues. CDR1 is WNHNN, CDR2 SYGVQD, per germline (reference sequence). Written as DNA, the CDR3 is TGCGCCAGCAGTGAGTCGACAGGCACAGATACGCAGTATTTT. Translation gives CASSESTGTDTQYF.

The rearrangement links TRBV6-1 to TRBJ1-1; 7 nucleotides match TRBD1. J lost 1 base, V lost 2 bases, and 4 bases had no gene match. The CDR3 runs 15 residues. Germline V gene lookup returns CDR1 MNHNS and CDR2 SASEGT. This CDR3 reads CASSEFGQANTEAFF. The CDR3 DNA sequence: TGTGCCAGCAGTGAATTCGGACAGGCGAACACTGAAGCTTTCTTT.

This clone was seen just once. This sequence joins TRBV11-2 and TRBJ2-5, with TRBD2 as a possible D gene (5 bases). V lost 1 base and J 9 bases, leaving 6 bases between the germline ends. Germline V gives CDR1 SGHAT, CDR2 FQNNGV. This CDR3 has 11 amino acids. The DNA for the CDR3 is TGTGCCAGCAGCTTAGCGGAGGCCCAGTACTTC. Amino acids: CASSLAEAQYF.

This rearrangement joins TRBV7-8 to TRBJ2-2; tentatively, D is TRBD1 (5 bases). This CDR3 spans 16 amino acids. The germline CDR1 and CDR2 sequences are SGHVS and FQNEAQ. V was shortened by 2 bases and J by 0 bases, with 10 bases between the two germline ends. The CDR3 is CASSLHQGANTGELFF. Here the CDR3 DNA reads TGTGCCAGCAGCTTACATCAGGGTGCGAACACCGGGGAGCTGTTTTTT.

The rearrangement joins TRBV7-9 to TRBJ1-2; 7 bases map to TRBD1. CDR1 SEHNR and CDR2 FQNEAQ come from the germline V gene (reference sequence). V lost 1 base to trimming and J lost 4 bases; unmatched junction nucleotides: 3. This CDR3 region has 14 residues. The CDR3 sequence: CASSLGGQRYGYTF. Written as DNA, the CDR3 is TGTGCCAGCAGCTTAGGGGGACAGCGCTATGGCTACACCTTC. Full variable domain (missing parts from reference TRBV7-9 and TRBJ1-2): DTGVSQNPRHKITKRGQNVTFRCDPISEHNRLYWYRQTLGQGPEFLTYFQNEAQLEKSRLLSDRFSAERPKGSFSTLEIQRTEQGDSAMYLCASSLGGQRYGYTFGSGTRLTVV.

This sequence joins TRBV7-3 and TRBJ2-3; 10 nucleotides match TRBD2. Germline CDR1 is SGHTA and CDR2 is FQGTGA. V shed 5 bases, J shed 6 bases, and the junction held 17 bases outside the gene matches. This CDR3 has 18 amino acids. Here the CDR3 DNA reads TGTGCCAGCAGCCGGCCCCGTGGGACTAGCGTGACTGCGGATACGCAGTATTTT. Its protein is CASSRPRGTSVTADTQYF. Based on the CDR3 plus reference TRBV7-3 and TRBJ2-3, the full variable domain is GAGVSQTPSNKVTEKGKYVELRCDPISGHTALYWYRQSLGQGPEFLIYFQGTGAADDSGLPNDRFFAVRPEGSVSTLKIQRTERGDSAVYLCASSRPRGTSVTADTQYFGPGTRLTVL.

The chain carries TRBV6-6 and TRBJ2-1; 12 nucleotides agree with TRBD2. The ends lost 5 bases at V and 7 bases at J; junction bases unmatched: 3. This CDR3 has 14 amino acids. In germline, CDR1 is MNHNY, CDR2 SVGAGI (reference sequence). This CDR3 reads CASSRLAGVNEQFF. CDR3 coding DNA: TGTGCCAGCAGTCGACTAGCGGGGGTTAATGAGCAGTTCTTC.

The chain uses TRBV4-2 and TRBJ1-4; no clear D gene. Germline CDR1 is LGHNA and CDR2 is YNFKEQ. V gave up 0 bases and J gave up 8 bases, with 10 bases separating them. The CDR3 loop spans 14 amino acids. The CDR3 DNA follows: TGTGCCAGCAGCCAAGATATCGGGAACGAAAAACTGTTTTTT. Protein sequence: CASSQDIGNEKLFF.

V and J are TRBV6-2 or TRBV6-3 and TRBJ2-7; D is undetermined. Germline assignment: CDR1 MNHEY and CDR2 SVGEGT. The CDR3 length is 12 residues. V was shortened by 6 bases and J by 3 bases, with 9 bases between the two germline ends. The CDR3 region has the DNA TGTGCCAGCAGCCGCACGAGCTACGAGCAGTACTTC. It translates to CASSRTSYEQYF.

The chain couples TRBV7-9 to TRBJ2-3; TRBD1 matches at 10 bases. CDR3 length equals 16 residues. Trimming cost V 3 bases and J 3 bases; bases outside gene matches: 6. CDR1 is SEHNR, CDR2 FQNEAQ, per germline (reference sequence). This CDR3 reads CASSLKTGGATDTQYF. The CDR3 region has the DNA TGTGCCAGCAGCTTGAAGACAGGGGGCGCGACAGATACGCAGTATTTT.

The gene calls are TRBV7-3 and TRBJ1-5, with D perhaps TRBD1 (5 bases). The CDR3 covers 13 residues. V shed 1 base and J shed 7 bases, with 8 bases lying between them. The germline gives CDR1 SGHTA, CDR2 FQGTGA. The CDR3: CASSLNQGQPQHF. The CDR3 DNA follows: TGTGCCAGCAGCTTAAACCAGGGACAGCCCCAGCATTTT.

V and J are TRBV6-2 or TRBV6-3 and TRBJ2-1, with D maybe TRBD1 (6 bases). Germline-derived CDR1 and CDR2 are MNHEY and SVGEGT. Trimming took 5 bases from V and 0 from J, leaving 14 bases between them. This CDR3 has 16 residues. The CDR3 nucleotides are TGTGCCAGCAGTGTCCTGGACAGCAGCTCCTACAATGAGCAGTTCTTC. Protein sequence: CASSVLDSSSYNEQFF.

This CDR3 reads CASSLAGQGAYEQYF. CDR3 DNA sequence: TGTGCCAGCAGCTTAGCGGGACAGGGGGCCTACGAGCAGTACTTC. The V and J genes are TRBV7-2 and TRBJ2-7; 11 bases agree with TRBD1. The CDR3 has 15 residues. Trimming took 0 bases from V and 2 from J; bases not matched to a gene: 0. The germline V gene encodes CDR1 SGHTA and CDR2 FQGNSA.

In DNA, the CDR3 is TGTGCCAGCAGTTCCCGGGTAGCGGGAGAGGACGAGCAGTACTTC. This codes for CASSSRVAGEDEQYF. The genes are TRBV27 and TRBJ2-7, with 9 positions matching TRBD2. This CDR3 is 15 amino acids long. The V gene end was trimmed by 4 bases and the J gene end by 5 bases; junction bases not matched to a gene: 9. The germline V gene has CDR1 MNHEY and CDR2 SMNVEV (reference sequence).

The J gene is TRBJ1-5, the V gene TRBV4-1; D possibly corresponds to TRBD1 (5 bases). CDR3 length: 14 amino acids. Trimming left V 3 bases short and J 2 bases short, with 8 bases between. Germline V lookup: CDR1 MGHRA, CDR2 YSYEKL. CDR3 residues: CASSHIRGNQPQHF. CDR3 coding DNA: TGCGCCAGCAGCCACATCAGGGGCAATCAGCCCCAGCATTTT.

This clone was detected only a few times. This sample also contains other DNA sequences that code for the same CDR3. The chain combines TRBV7-9 with TRBJ1-1; 9 positions match TRBD1. Germline assignment: CDR1 SEHNR and CDR2 FQNEAQ (reference sequence). The CDR3 is 13 residues long. V gave up 3 bases and J gave up 4 bases; unmatched junction bases: 0. The CDR3 loop reads CASSLDRGTEAFF. The CDR3 DNA reads as TGTGCCAGCAGCTTGGACAGGGGCACTGAAGCTTTCTTT.

The chain uses TRBV14 and TRBJ1-6; 9 bases line up with TRBD1. This CDR3 has 16 amino acids. Germline CDR1 and CDR2: SGHDN and FVKESK. Trimming took 4 bases from V and 7 from J; bases not matched to a gene: 8. This CDR3 reads CASSLMGTGRNSPLHF. The CDR3 DNA follows: TGTGCCAGCAGCCTAATGGGGACAGGGCGAAATTCACCCCTCCACTTT.

The V and J genes are TRBV7-9 and TRBJ2-3, with D tentatively TRBD2 (6 bases). V lost 3 bases and J lost 4, with 8 bases in between. The CDR3 consists of 13 residues. The V gene's germline CDR1 is SEHNR and CDR2 FQNEAQ (reference sequence). The CDR3 reads CASSFGGSDTQYF. As DNA, the CDR3 is TGTGCCAGCAGCTTCGGGGGTTCAGATACGCAGTATTTT.

The chain joins TRBV9 to TRBJ1-2, with 7 bases identical to TRBD1. J gave up 7 bases and V 10 bases, and 16 bases lay outside the gene matches. The CDR3 runs 14 residues. Germline loops: CDR1 SGDLS, CDR2 YYNGEE. The CDR3 spells CAGLRRQGTSGYTF. In nucleotides, the CDR3 is TGTGCCGGGCTAAGACGACAGGGAACTTCTGGCTACACCTTC.

The J gene is TRBJ2-1, the V gene TRBV7-9; D possibly corresponds to TRBD2 (5 bases). Germline CDR1 is SEHNR and CDR2 is FQNEAQ (reference sequence). The CDR3 loop spans 17 amino acids. V was shortened by 0 bases and J by 6 bases, with 18 bases between the two germline ends. The CDR3 here is CASSLAASKYTGNEQFF. CDR3 in DNA: TGTGCCAGCAGCTTAGCGGCTAGCAAATACACCGGCAATGAGCAGTTCTTC.

The chain has TRBV29-1 and TRBJ2-5; 7 bases align to TRBD1. J gave up 4 bases and V 4 bases, and 0 bases lay outside the gene matches. Germline lookup yields CDR1 SQVTM and CDR2 ANQGSEA. This CDR3 spans 11 amino acids. CDR3 sequence reads: CSVGQGETQYF. CDR3 DNA: TGCAGCGTTGGACAGGGAGAGACCCAGTACTTC.